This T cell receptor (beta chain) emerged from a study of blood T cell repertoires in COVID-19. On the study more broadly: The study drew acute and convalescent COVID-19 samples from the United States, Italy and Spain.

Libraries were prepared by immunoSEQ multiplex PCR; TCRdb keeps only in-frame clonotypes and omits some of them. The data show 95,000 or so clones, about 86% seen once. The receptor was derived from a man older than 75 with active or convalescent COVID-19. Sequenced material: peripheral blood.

The CDR3 here is CASSQDRMNTEAFF. The CDR3 bases are TGTGCCAGCAGCCAGGACAGGATGAACACTGAAGCTTTCTTT. The chain uses TRBV2 and TRBJ1-1; TRBD1 aligns across 7 bases. V lost 6 bases to trimming and J lost 0 bases; unmatched junction nucleotides: 4. Germline CDR1 and CDR2: SNHLY and FYNNEI. This CDR3 is 14 amino acids long.